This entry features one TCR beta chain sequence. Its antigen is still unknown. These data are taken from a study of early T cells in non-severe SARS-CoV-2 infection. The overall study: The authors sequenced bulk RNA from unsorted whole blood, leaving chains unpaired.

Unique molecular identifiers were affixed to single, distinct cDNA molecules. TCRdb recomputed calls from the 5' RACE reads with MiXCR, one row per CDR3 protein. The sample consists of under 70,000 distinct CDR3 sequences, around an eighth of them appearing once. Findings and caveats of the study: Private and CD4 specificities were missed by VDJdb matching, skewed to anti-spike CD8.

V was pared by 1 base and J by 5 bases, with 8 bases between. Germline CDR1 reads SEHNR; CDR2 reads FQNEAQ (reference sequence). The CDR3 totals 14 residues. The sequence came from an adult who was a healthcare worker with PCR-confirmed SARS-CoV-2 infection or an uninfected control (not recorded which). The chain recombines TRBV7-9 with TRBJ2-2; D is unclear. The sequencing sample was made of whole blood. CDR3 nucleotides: TGTGCCAGCAGCTTAGAGGTTCTAACCGGGGAGCTGTTTTTT. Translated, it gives CASSLEVLTGELFF. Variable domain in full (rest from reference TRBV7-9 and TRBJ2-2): DTGVSQNPRHKITKRGQNVTFRCDPISEHNRLYWYRQTLGQGPEFLTYFQNEAQLEKSRLLSDRFSAERPKGSFSTLEIQRTEQGDSAMYLCASSLEVLTGELFFGEGSRLTVL.